This is a list of T cell receptor beta chains from one sample in a study of cytomegalovirus exposure and HLA in healthy donors. Profiled with immunoSEQ multiplex PCR; TCRdb holds only in-frame clones, not every one. The sample records more than 200,000 clones, almost 80% being singletons. Sequencing was performed on PBMCs. These receptors all stem from a man aged 18 to 29 in good health and CMV-seronegative. CDR3s include the opening cysteine and the closing phenylalanine or tryptophan. A D gene is named only where the DNA matches it firmly. Clone size is stated in some rows and not others, as once, few, many or a class when expanded.

>TRBJ1-5|15|NA|TRBV27|NA
TGTGCCAGCAGCTTTCAGGGGTGGGGGAATCAGCCCCAGCATTTT
CASSFQGWGNQPQHF
>TRBJ1-5|18|TRBD1|TRBV27|NA
TGTGCCAGCAGTCAAATCACAGGGGCGCAATATAGCAATCAGCCCCAGCATTTT
CASSQITGAQYSNQPQHF
>TRBJ1-4|13|NA|TRBV7-9|NA
TGTGCCAGTGCCGGGACTACTCGGGAAAAACTGTTTTTT
CASAGTTREKLFF
>TRBJ2-5|15|TRBD2|TRBV4-3|NA
TGCGCCAGCAGCCCAGTCGGGGGGGACACAGAGACCCAGTACTTC
CASSPVGGDTETQYF
>TRBJ2-1|17|NA|TRBV27|once
TGTGCCAGCAGTCTTACCACCGGGACTTCCTCCTACAATGAGCAGTTCTTC
CASSLTTGTSSYNEQFF
>TRBJ2-2|14|NA|TRBV19|NA
TGTGCCAGTACGAGGCTTCAGAACACCGGGGAGCTGTTTTTT
CASTRLQNTGELFF
>TRBJ1-1|13|NA|TRBV7-8|NA
TGTGCCAGCAGCCCACGGGGTGAGGGTGAAGCTTTCTTT
CASSPRGEGEAFF
>TRBJ1-6|16|TRBD1|TRBV4-2|NA
TGTGCCAGCAGCCATGGGGGACAGGCGTCAAATTCACCCCTCCACTTT
CASSHGGQASNSPLHF
>TRBJ1-1|14|NA|TRBV11-2|NA
TGTGCCAGCAGCTTAGCGAGTCGGGGGGCTGAAGCTTTCTTT
CASSLASRGAEAFF
>TRBJ2-7|17|NA|TRBV6-1|NA
TGTGCCAGCAGTGAAGCGGCAGGGGCTAGAGGGTCCTACGAGCAGTACTTC
CASSEAAGARGSYEQYF
>TRBJ2-1|19|TRBD1|TRBV7-2|NA
TGTGCCAGCAGCTTAGAGGGGACAGGGACCCTGAGCTCCTACAATGAGCAGTTCTTC
CASSLEGTGTLSSYNEQFF
>TRBJ2-2|17|NA|TRBV18|NA
TGTGCCAGCTCCAAGCGGCCCGTAGAAACTAACACCGGGGAGCTGTTTTTT
CASSKRPVETNTGELFF
>TRBJ2-1|15|NA|TRBV7-2|NA
TGTGCCAGCAACCCCCCTCAGGGAACCTACAATGAGCAGTTCTTC
CASNPPQGTYNEQFF
>TRBJ2-5|14|NA|TRBV5-8|NA
TGTGCCAGCAGCTTGCGTGGAGCTCAAGAGACCCAGTACTTC
CASSLRGAQETQYF
>TRBJ2-1|15|TRBD2|TRBV30|NA
TGTGCCTGGAGACCTCCCGGGACTAGCCTCAATGAGCAGTTCTTC
CAWRPPGTSLNEQFF
>TRBJ1-2|13|NA|TRBV28|NA
TGTGCCAGCAGCTCTGACAGATACTATGGCTACACCTTC
CASSSDRYYGYTF
>TRBJ1-2|13|NA|TRBV7-9|once
TGTGCCAGCAGCTTAACCGGGTCCGATGGCTACACCTTC
CASSLTGSDGYTF
>TRBJ2-7|15|TRBD1|TRBV7-2|NA
TGTGCCAGCAGCGGGGGGACAGGGGGGGCCTACGAGCAGTACTTC
CASSGGTGGAYEQYF
>TRBJ1-5|16|NA|TRBV19|NA
TGTGCCAGTAGCGTATGGGGATGGGGCAGCAATCAGCCCCAGCATTTT
CASSVWGWGSNQPQHF
>TRBJ2-1|15|NA|TRBV29-1|NA
TGCAGCGTTGAAACACCGGACAGCTCCTACAATGAGCAGTTCTTC
CSVETPDSSYNEQFF
>TRBJ1-2|13|NA|TRBV11-2|NA
TGTGCCAGCAGCTTGGGCATTAACTATGGCTACACCTTC
CASSLGINYGYTF
>TRBJ2-2|14|NA|TRBV25-1|NA
TGTGCCAGCAGTGAACGGGGTTACACCGGGGAGCTGTTTTTT
CASSERGYTGELFF
>TRBJ2-6|15|NA|TRBV6-4|NA
TGTGCCAGCAGTGAGACATACTCTGGGGCCAACGTCCTGACTTTC
CASSETYSGANVLTF
>TRBJ1-2|13|TRBD1|TRBV30|NA
TGTGCCTGGAGTGCCGGGACAGACTATGGCTACACCTTC
CAWSAGTDYGYTF
>TRBJ2-5|16|TRBD1|TRBV7-3|NA
TGTGCCAGCAGCCAGAATGGACAGGGGGCGGGAGAGACCCAGTACTTC
CASSQNGQGAGETQYF
>TRBJ1-4|17|NA|TRBV27|NA
TGTGCCAGCAGTTTATCGCAGGGATTGGTAACTAATGAAAAACTGTTTTTT
CASSLSQGLVTNEKLFF
>TRBJ2-7|14|TRBD1|TRBV5-1|NA
TGCGCCAGCAGCGTCCGGGACAGTAACTACGAGCAGTACTTC
CASSVRDSNYEQYF
>TRBJ2-3|17|NA|TRBV7-9|NA
TGTTCCAGCAGCTTAGCGGGACAGGGCCAGCTGTCAGATACGCAGTATTTT
CSSSLAGQGQLSDTQYF
>TRBJ2-1|15|TRBD2|TRBV19|NA
TGTGCCAGTAGTATGGGCGGGAGCTCCTACAATGAGCAGTTCTTC
CASSMGGSSYNEQFF
>TRBJ2-5|15|TRBD2|TRBV7-3|NA
TGTGCCAGCAGCCCTCAGCGGGGGGGCCAAGAGACCCAGTACTTC
CASSPQRGGQETQYF
>TRBJ2-3|15|NA|TRBV9|NA
TGTGCCAGCAGCGCTTCGTGGGACTTCACAGATACGCAGTATTTT
CASSASWDFTDTQYF
>TRBJ2-1|14|TRBD1|TRBV7-7|NA
TGTGCTAGCAGTTTGGGTCTACAGGGGAATGAGCAGTTCTTC
CASSLGLQGNEQFF
>TRBJ2-6|17|TRBD1|TRBV19|few
TGTGCCAGTAGTAAAGGGGACAGGCTTTCTGGGGCCAACGTCCTGACTTTC
CASSKGDRLSGANVLTF
>TRBJ2-7|17|TRBD2|TRBV27|NA
TGTGCCAGCAGTCCCAAGACTAGCGGGAGGGAGAGCTACGAGCAGTACTTC
CASSPKTSGRESYEQYF
>TRBJ2-5|17|TRBD1|TRBV5-8|NA
TGTGCCAGCAGAGATCCCGGGACAGGGGGCGTAATGGAGACCCAGTACTTC
CASRDPGTGGVMETQYF
>TRBJ2-1|16|TRBD2|TRBV25-1|NA
TGTGCCAGCAGTGTACCGGGACTATCCCCGAGGGATGAGCAGTTCTTC
CASSVPGLSPRDEQFF
>TRBJ1-1|13|TRBD1|TRBV30|NA
TGTGCCTGGAGTAGGGACAGGGTGACTGAAGCTTTCTTT
CAWSRDRVTEAFF
>TRBJ1-1|13|NA|TRBV5-6|NA
TGTGCCAGCAGCTTGGGTAGCGGGGTTCAGGCTTTCTTT
CASSLGSGVQAFF
>TRBJ2-7|12|NA|TRBV5-6|few
TGTGCCAGCAGCTTCCCTTCCCACGAGCAGTACTTC
CASSFPSHEQYF
>TRBJ2-1|14|TRBD2|TRBV5-1|NA
TGCGCCAGCAGCAAGGGACTAGAGGCGAGTGAGCAGTTCTTC
CASSKGLEASEQFF
>TRBJ2-7|13|TRBD1|TRBV27|once
TGTGCCAGCAGCCGGACAGGGTGGGACGAGCAGTACTTC
CASSRTGWDEQYF
>TRBJ2-7|13|TRBD1|TRBV5-4|NA
TGTGCCAGCAGCTGGGGACAGTCCTACGAGCAGTACTTC
CASSWGQSYEQYF
>TRBJ1-2|13|NA|TRBV12-5|NA
TGTGCTAGTGGTTTGAACAGGGACTATGGCTACACCTTC
CASGLNRDYGYTF
>TRBJ2-2|14|TRBD2|TRBV9|NA
TGTGCCAGCAGCGGAGCGGGATGGACCGGGGAGCTGTTTTTT
CASSGAGWTGELFF
>TRBJ1-5|15|TRBD1|TRBV19|NA
TGTGCCAGTACCACAATACAGGGGGCTGGTCAGCCCCAGCATTTT
CASTTIQGAGQPQHF
>TRBJ1-2|13|NA|TRBV13|NA
TGTGCCAGCAGTCAAGGAGGGTATGGGGGCTACACCTTC
CASSQGGYGGYTF
>TRBJ1-2|15|TRBD1|TRBV5-1|NA
TGCGCCAGCAGCTCTCCGGGGGACAGGGTCTCTGGCTACACCTTC
CASSSPGDRVSGYTF
>TRBJ1-4|14|NA|TRBV28|NA
TGTGCCAGCAGTTTGGGTGGGGGGAATGAAAAACTGTTTTTT
CASSLGGGNEKLFF
>TRBJ2-7|13|NA|TRBV19|NA
TGTGCCAGTACCTACCCCGGGACTTCCGAGCAGTACTTC
CASTYPGTSEQYF
>TRBJ2-1|18|NA|TRBV19|NA
TGTGCCAGTAGTATCCTTGGCGTGTCGGGAGACCCCTACAATGAGCAGTTCTTC
CASSILGVSGDPYNEQFF
>TRBJ2-5|13|NA|TRBV27|NA
TGTGCCAGCAGTAATAGAGCCGCAGAGACCCAGTACTTC
CASSNRAAETQYF
>TRBJ1-4|13|NA|TRBV10-3|NA
TGTGCCATCCAAAGGGGTTCTAATGAAAAACTGTTTTTT
CAIQRGSNEKLFF
>TRBJ1-5|14|NA|TRBV7-9|NA
TGTGCCAGCAGCTTATCGTCCGGCAATCAGCCCCAGCATTTT
CASSLSSGNQPQHF
>TRBJ2-5|12|NA|TRBV28|NA
TGTGCCAGCAGTTCAGTCCAAGAGACCCAGTACTTC
CASSSVQETQYF
>TRBJ1-5|18|TRBD1|TRBV28|NA
TGTGCCAGCAGTTCCCGGGACAGGCTAAAAACCAGCAATCAGCCCCAGCATTTT
CASSSRDRLKTSNQPQHF
>TRBJ2-1|18|TRBD1|TRBV11-3|few
TGTGCCAGCAGCTTAGCGGGGACAGGGGGCCCACAAAGCAATGAGCAGTTCTTC
CASSLAGTGGPQSNEQFF